This T cell receptor beta chain is from a study of blood T cell repertoires in COVID-19. About the study: Sites across the United States, Italy and Spain contributed samples from acute and convalescent COVID-19. Sources were T cells, B-cell-depleted T cells, or PBMCs; the material itself was cDNA or gDNA.

In the original analysis: Amplifying reference gene primers gave estimates of nucleated cell counts. Clones were read by immunoSEQ multiplex PCR, and TCRdb kept only the in-frame ones, dropping some. D and trimming come from the DNA, and the V and J calls and clone size come from that table. The table records over 30,000 clones, roughly 80% of them present only once. This CDR3 has 16 residues. V shed 3 bases and J shed 6 bases, with 20 bases lying between them. Germline lookup yields CDR1 MDHEN and CDR2 SYDVKM. This clone was counted only a few times. This rearrangement joins TRBV28 to TRBJ1-2, with D tentatively TRBD1 (5 bases). Sample: peripheral blood. The TCR originated in an elderly man with active or convalescent COVID-19. DNA for the CDR3: TGTGCCAGCAGTTTTATAGGCCGCAGGGCCTCGAATGGCTACACCTTC. This sequence encodes CASSFIGRRASNGYTF.